The 9 T cell receptor beta chains reported below all come from one sample, sequenced in a study of cytomegalovirus exposure and HLA in healthy donors. PCR involved 60 Vbeta and 13 Jbeta primers. The table came from immunoSEQ multiplex PCR; TCRdb's copy has only in-frame clones and leaves some out. The table lists approximately 180,000 clones, approximately 80% of them singletons. The sequenced sample was PBMCs. All receptors come from a woman aged 25 to 39 in good health and CMV-seronegative.

This clone was observed once. This chain uses TRBV5-1 with TRBJ1-4; tentatively, D is TRBD1 (5 bases). Trimming cost V 0 bases and J 5 bases, with 8 bases left between them. Per the germline V gene, CDR1 is SGHRS and CDR2 is YFSETQ. CDR3 length equals 14 residues. DNA for the CDR3: TGCGCCAGCAGCTTGGAAAAGGGGAATGAAAAACTGTTTTTT. Encoded protein: CASSLEKGNEKLFF.

The chain couples TRBV19 to TRBJ1-6; possibly TRBD1 for D (5 bases). The CDR3 totals 15 residues. Trimming removed 9 bases at V and 0 bases at J, with 12 bases between. Germline CDR1 LNHDA, CDR2 SQIVND (reference sequence). The CDR3 DNA follows: TGTGCCAGCCGGGACTGGAGCTCCTATAATTCACCCCTCCACTTT. Its translation is CASRDWSSYNSPLHF.

V usage is TRBV30 and J usage is TRBJ2-7, with a possible D match to TRBD2 (6 bases). CDR1 is GTSNPN, CDR2 SVGIG, per germline (reference sequence). V lost 2 bases and J 6 bases, leaving 14 bases between the germline ends. The CDR3 totals 13 residues. DNA of the CDR3: TGTGCCTGGAGTCCCCTGGGAGGTTTCGAGCAGTACTTC. Encoded protein: CAWSPLGGFEQYF.

This clone was observed a handful of times. The rearrangement joins TRBV4-1 to TRBJ1-2, with TRBD1 matching over 9 bases. Germline-derived CDR1 and CDR2 are MGHRA and YSYEKL. V lost 1 base and J lost 7; bases outside the gene matches: 4. The CDR3 totals 14 residues. As DNA, the CDR3 is TGCGCCAGCAGCCAAGGGGACAGGGTCAGTGGCTACACCTTC. Amino acids: CASSQGDRVSGYTF.

The J gene is TRBJ1-6, the V gene TRBV5-1, with 12 nucleotides matching TRBD1. Germline trimming cut 4 bases from V and 6 bases from J; bases unmatched to any gene: 11. The CDR3 is 18 amino acids. Germline CDR1 is SGHRS and CDR2 is YFSETQ. CDR3 in amino acids: CASSNNRDRGRINSPLHF. Here the CDR3 DNA reads TGCGCCAGCAGCAACAACCGGGACAGGGGGCGGATTAATTCACCCCTCCACTTT.

This sequence joins TRBV27 and TRBJ1-3; no definite D call. The CDR3 extends over 14 amino acids. CDR1 MNHEY and CDR2 SMNVEV come from the germline V gene (reference sequence). The V end lost 7 bases, the J end lost 0 bases, and 10 bases lay between the germline ends. CDR3 region: CASIDTHSGNTIYF. DNA for the CDR3: TGTGCCAGCATCGACACCCACTCTGGAAACACCATATATTTT.

The V and J genes are TRBV11-2 and TRBJ2-1, with D possibly being TRBD2 (5 bases). The germline V and J ends were trimmed by 0 bases and 4 bases, with 19 bases remaining between them. Germline V gene sequence: CDR1 SGHAT, CDR2 FQNNGV. This CDR3 has 18 amino acids. The CDR3 spells CASSLDPPVQRIYNEQFF. The CDR3 DNA reads as TGTGCCAGCAGCTTAGATCCCCCGGTCCAGCGGATTTACAATGAGCAGTTCTTC.

This chain's CDR3 is CASSQDFGTSGLYEQYF. The CDR3, as DNA: TGCGCCAGCAGCCAAGATTTCGGGACTAGCGGCCTCTACGAGCAGTACTTC. J is TRBJ2-7 and V is TRBV4-1; 11 bases line up with TRBD2. V lost 0 bases, J lost 3 bases, and 7 bases stayed unmatched. Germline CDR1 reads MGHRA; CDR2 reads YSYEKL. CDR3 size: 17 residues.

V is TRBV6-1 and J is TRBJ2-5; D may be TRBD2 (5 bases). The CDR3 has 12 amino acids. Germline V lookup: CDR1 MNHNS, CDR2 SASEGT. V dropped 4 bases and J dropped 4 bases, with 7 bases sitting between them. The CDR3 sequence is CASSATRETQYF. CDR3 sequence (DNA): TGTGCCAGCAGTGCAACTAGAGAGACCCAGTACTTC.